This T cell receptor beta chain emerged from a study of T cells after yellow fever vaccination. Study-wide background: The authors prepared low-cell-number fractions using SMART-Seq v4 Ultra Low Input.

Whole-study findings and limits: Contaminating bulk clonotypes could be abundant in FACS-sorted repertoires. Post-booster repertoires again held most primary-vaccination clones (just under 97% CD4, roughly 90% CD8).

This clonotype was picked up a small number of times. Its antigen is unknown. In germline, CDR1 is LNHNV, CDR2 YYDKDF (reference sequence). The CDR3 runs 19 residues. Trimming stripped 1 base from V and 1 base from J, with 17 bases between. TCRdb ran MiXCR on the 5' RACE reads and lists one entry per CDR3 protein. The sample has 300,000 to 400,000 distinct CDR3 sequences; almost 4% are singletons. V usage is TRBV15 and J usage is TRBJ2-6; D may be TRBD1 or TRBD2 (6 bases each). The sequence was obtained from a man younger than 35 who received the YFV17D yellow fever vaccine. This specimen consisted of PBMCs, obtained 5 days after the yellow fever booster vaccination. The CDR3 loop reads CATSRGMGGVESGANVLTF. The CDR3 coding sequence is TGTGCCACCAGCAGAGGGATGGGGGGCGTGGAGTCTGGGGCCAACGTCCTGACTTTC.